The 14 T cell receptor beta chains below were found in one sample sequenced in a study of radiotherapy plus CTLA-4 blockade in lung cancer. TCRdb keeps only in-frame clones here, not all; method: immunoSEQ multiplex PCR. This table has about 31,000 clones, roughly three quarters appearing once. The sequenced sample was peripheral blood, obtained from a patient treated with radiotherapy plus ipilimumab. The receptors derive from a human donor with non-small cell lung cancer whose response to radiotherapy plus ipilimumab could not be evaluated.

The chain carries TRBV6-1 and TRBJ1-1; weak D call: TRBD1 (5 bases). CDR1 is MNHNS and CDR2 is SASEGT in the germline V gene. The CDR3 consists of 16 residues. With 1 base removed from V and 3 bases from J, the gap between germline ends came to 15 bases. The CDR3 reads CASSEEYMGGDTEAFF. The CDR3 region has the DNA TGTGCCAGCAGTGAAGAGTACATGGGGGGGGACACTGAAGCTTTCTTT.

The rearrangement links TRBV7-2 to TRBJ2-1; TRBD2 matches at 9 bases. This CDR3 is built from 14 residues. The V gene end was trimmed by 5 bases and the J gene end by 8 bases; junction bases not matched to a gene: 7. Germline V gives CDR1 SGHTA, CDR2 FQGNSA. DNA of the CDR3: TGTGCCAGCAGCCCGGGAGCGGGAGGCTATGAGCAGTTCTTC. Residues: CASSPGAGGYEQFF.

DNA for the CDR3: TGTGCCAGTAGGAGGAGTAGGCGGATCCAAGAGACCCAGTACTTC. Translating it yields CASRRSRRIQETQYF. The chain is built from TRBV19 and TRBJ2-5; D is ambiguous. There are 15 residues in the CDR3. Deletions cut 6 bases from V and 1 base from J, with 15 bases between. Germline V gene sequence: CDR1 LNHDA, CDR2 SQIVND (reference sequence).

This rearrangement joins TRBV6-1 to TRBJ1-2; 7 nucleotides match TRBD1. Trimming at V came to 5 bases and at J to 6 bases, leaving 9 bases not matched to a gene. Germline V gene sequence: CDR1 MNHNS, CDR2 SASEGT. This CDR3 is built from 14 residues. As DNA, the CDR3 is TGTGCCAGCAGTAATTCAGGGGGAGGCGATGGCTACACCTTC. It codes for CASSNSGGGDGYTF.

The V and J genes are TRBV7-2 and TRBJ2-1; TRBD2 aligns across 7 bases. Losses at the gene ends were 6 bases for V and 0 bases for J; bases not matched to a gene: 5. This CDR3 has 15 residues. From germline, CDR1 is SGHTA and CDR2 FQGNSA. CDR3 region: CASRPRTSSYNEQFF. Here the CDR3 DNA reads TGTGCCAGCAGGCCTAGGACTAGCTCCTACAATGAGCAGTTCTTC.

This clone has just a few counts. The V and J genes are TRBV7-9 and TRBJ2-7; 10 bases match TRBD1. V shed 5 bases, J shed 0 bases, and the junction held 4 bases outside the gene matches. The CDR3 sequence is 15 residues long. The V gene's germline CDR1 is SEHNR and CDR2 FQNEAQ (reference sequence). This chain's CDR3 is CASSGGDRGSYEQYF. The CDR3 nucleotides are TGTGCCAGCAGCGGGGGGGACAGGGGCTCCTACGAGCAGTACTTC.

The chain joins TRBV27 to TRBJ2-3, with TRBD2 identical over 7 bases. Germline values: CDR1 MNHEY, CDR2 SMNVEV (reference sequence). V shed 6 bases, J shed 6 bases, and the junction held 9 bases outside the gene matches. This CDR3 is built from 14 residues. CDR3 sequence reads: CASSRRLAWDTQYF. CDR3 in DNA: TGTGCCAGCAGCCGAAGACTAGCATGGGATACGCAGTATTTT.

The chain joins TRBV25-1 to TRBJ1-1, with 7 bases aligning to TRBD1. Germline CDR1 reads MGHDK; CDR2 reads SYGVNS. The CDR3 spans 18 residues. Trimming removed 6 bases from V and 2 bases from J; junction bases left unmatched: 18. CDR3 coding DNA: TGTGCCAGCAGAGTGACCCCCGGGCAGGGGGGATTCAACACTGAAGCTTTCTTT. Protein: CASRVTPGQGGFNTEAFF.

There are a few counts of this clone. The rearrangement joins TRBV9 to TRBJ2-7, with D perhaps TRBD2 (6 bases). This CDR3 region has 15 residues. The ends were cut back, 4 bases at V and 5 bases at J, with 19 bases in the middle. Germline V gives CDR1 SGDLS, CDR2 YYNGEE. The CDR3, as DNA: TGTGCCAGCAGCAACTACGGGGGTCACCGGGACGAGCAGTACTTC. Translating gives CASSNYGGHRDEQYF.

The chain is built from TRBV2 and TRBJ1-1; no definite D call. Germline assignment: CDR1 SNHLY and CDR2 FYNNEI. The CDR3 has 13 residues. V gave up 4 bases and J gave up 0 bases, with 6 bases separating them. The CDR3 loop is CASSVDMNTEAFF. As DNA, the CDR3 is TGTGCCAGCAGTGTCGACATGAACACTGAAGCTTTCTTT.

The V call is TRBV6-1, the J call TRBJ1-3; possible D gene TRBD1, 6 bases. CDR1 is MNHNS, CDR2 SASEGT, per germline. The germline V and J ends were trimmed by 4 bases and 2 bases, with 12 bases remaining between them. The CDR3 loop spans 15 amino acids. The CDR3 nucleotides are TGTGCCAGCAGTGTACAGGGAGGGACTGGAAACACCATATATTTT. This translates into CASSVQGGTGNTIYF.

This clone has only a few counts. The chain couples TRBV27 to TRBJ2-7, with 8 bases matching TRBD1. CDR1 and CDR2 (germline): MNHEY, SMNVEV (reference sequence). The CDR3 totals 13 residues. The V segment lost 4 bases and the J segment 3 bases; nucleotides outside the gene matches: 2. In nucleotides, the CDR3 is TGTGCCAGCAGTTCAGGGGGCGGCTACGAGCAGTACTTC. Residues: CASSSGGGYEQYF.

This chain's CDR3 is CAISESVASGLYEQYF. The CDR3 DNA is TGTGCCATCAGTGAGTCTGTGGCTAGCGGGCTTTACGAGCAGTACTTC. The chain employs TRBV10-3 and TRBJ2-7; 8 nucleotides match TRBD2. V was pared by 0 bases and J by 4 bases, with 8 bases of the junction left unmatched. CDR3 length: 16 residues. Germline V gives CDR1 ENHRY, CDR2 SYGVKD.

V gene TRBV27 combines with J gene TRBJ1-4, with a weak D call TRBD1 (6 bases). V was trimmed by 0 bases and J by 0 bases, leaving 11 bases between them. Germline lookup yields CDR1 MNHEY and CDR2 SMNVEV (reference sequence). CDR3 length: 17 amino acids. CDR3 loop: CASSLSPGVATNEKLFF. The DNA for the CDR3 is TGTGCCAGCAGTTTATCGCCAGGGGTCGCAACTAATGAAAAACTGTTTTTT. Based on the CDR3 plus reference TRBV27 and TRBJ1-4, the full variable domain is EAQVTQNPRYLITVTGKKLTVTCSQNMNHEYMSWYRQDPGLGLRQIYYSMNVEVTDKGDVPEGYKVSRKEKRNFPLILESPSPNQTSLYFCASSLSPGVATNEKLFFGSGTQLSVL.